This paragraph reports one T cell receptor beta chain. The record originates from a study of blood T cell repertoires in COVID-19. Participant-given clinical history determined each cohort assignment. In the study's own analysis: Amplification of reference gene primers provided the estimated nucleated cell counts. This table comes from immunoSEQ multiplex PCR, and its TCRdb copy is limited to in-frame clones, with some not included. V and J calls and clone size are copied from that table; D and trimming were computed from the DNA. This table has around 50,000 clones, approximately 80% appearing once. This sequence was found in a woman in her forties or fifties with acute COVID-19. Material: PBMCs or T cells enriched from blood (not recorded which).

CDR3 loop: CASSLELLAGGHVLFF. CDR3 DNA: TGTGCCAGCAGCTTAGAGTTGCTAGCGGGGGGGCACGTACTGTTCTTC. The chain couples TRBV11-2 to TRBJ2-1; the match to TRBD2 covers 12 bases. The CDR3 loop spans 16 amino acids. Germline V gives CDR1 SGHAT, CDR2 FQNNGV. J was trimmed by 15 bases and V by 0 bases; bases with no gene match: 12.